This TCR beta chain came from a study of response to subunit inactivated influenza vaccine. Findings and limits, study-wide: Authors suggested that a seasonal influenza vaccination recruits few new T cells each time.

Remarks on this clonotype: What it binds is not known.

The V gene's germline CDR1 is DFQATT and CDR2 SNEGSKA (reference sequence). V lost 0 bases and J lost 7, with 18 bases in between. The CDR3 sequence is 16 residues long. From the RT-PCR reads, TCRdb called clonotypes with MiXCR, one entry per CDR3 protein. The sample has 650,000 to 800,000 distinct CDR3 sequences; roughly 20% are singletons. This clonotype originated in a man between 45 and 60 years old who received an inactivated influenza vaccine. This chain uses TRBV20-1 with TRBJ2-2, with D perhaps TRBD2 (6 bases). The specimen was PBMCs from blood, collected more than 4 days after vaccination. The CDR3: CSARDQRRGKIGELFF. The CDR3 nucleotides are TGCAGTGCTAGAGATCAGAGGAGGGGAAAGATCGGGGAGCTGTTTTTT.